This record looks at one T cell receptor (beta chain) sequence and its context. Its antigen is not known. This sample stems from a study of T cell responses to AZD1222 COVID-19 vaccine. Clones were sequenced by immunoSEQ multiplex PCR, and TCRdb holds only the in-frame ones, with some missing. In the table there are tens of thousands of clones, about 90% of which are singletons. Findings and caveats of the study: With two AZD1222 doses given, Spike-specific TCR breadth and depth both rose. Scientists sampled the repertoires only once the peak T cell response had passed. Baseline testing showed seropositivity in only a handful of AZD1222 recipients.

The germline V and J ends were trimmed by 6 bases and 7 bases, with 10 bases remaining between them. From germline, CDR1 is KGHSH and CDR2 LQKENI. The CDR3 loop spans 12 amino acids. The receptor was derived from an adult in good health. The chain carries TRBV18 and TRBJ2-1; D gene ambiguous. The source was peripheral blood, collected on day 0 of AZD1222 vaccination. The CDR3 is CASSRSENEQFF. The CDR3 DNA follows: TGTGCCAGCTCCCGTTCGGAAAATGAGCAGTTCTTC. The full variable domain, rest sourced from reference TRBV18 and TRBJ2-1, is NAGVMQNPRHLVRRRGQEARLRCSPMKGHSHVYWYRQLPEEGLKFMVYLQKENIIDESGMPKERFSAEFPKEGPSILRIQQVVRGDSAAYFCASSRSENEQFFGPGTRLTVL.